This T cell receptor beta chain was recorded in a study of T cell responses to AZD1222 COVID-19 vaccine. Study at large: Second-dose groups at about 4 or about 12 weeks were pooled.

Between the trimmed V and J ends, which lost 4 bases and 0 bases, there was a span of 9 bases. Germline V gene lookup returns CDR1 SGHRS and CDR2 YFSETQ. This CDR3 region has 14 residues. The repertoire was sequenced with immunoSEQ multiplex PCR; TCRdb's copy has only in-frame clones and lacks some. Of about 120,000 clones in the sample, 86% were seen once. Findings of the study overall: Per reports, nearly half of all spike-specific TCRs target regions that are unmutated in variants. Clonal diversity may have been underestimated, and the donors were mostly white British, with more females than males.

About this clone: The antigen remains unidentified. Other DNA sequences in this sample translate to the same CDR3.

The chain recombines TRBV5-1 with TRBJ2-3, with D possibly TRBD1 on 6 matching bases. The sample here was peripheral blood, taken on day 0 of AZD1222 vaccination. This sequence was found in an adult in good health. The CDR3 region is CASSTGQSTDTQYF. DNA for the CDR3: TGCGCCAGCAGCACTGGACAGAGCACAGATACGCAGTATTTT.